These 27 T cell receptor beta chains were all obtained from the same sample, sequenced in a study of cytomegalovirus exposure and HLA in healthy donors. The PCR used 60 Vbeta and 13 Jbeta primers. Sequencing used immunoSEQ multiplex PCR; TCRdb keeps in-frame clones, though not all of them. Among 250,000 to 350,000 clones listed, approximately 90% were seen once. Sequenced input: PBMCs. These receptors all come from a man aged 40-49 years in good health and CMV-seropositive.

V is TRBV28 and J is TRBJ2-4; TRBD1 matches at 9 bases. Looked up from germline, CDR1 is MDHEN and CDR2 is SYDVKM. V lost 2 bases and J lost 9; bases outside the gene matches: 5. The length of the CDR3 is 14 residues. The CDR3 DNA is TGTGCCAGCAGTTTAGGTGGACAGGGGAGCATTCAGTACTTC. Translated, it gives CASSLGGQGSIQYF.

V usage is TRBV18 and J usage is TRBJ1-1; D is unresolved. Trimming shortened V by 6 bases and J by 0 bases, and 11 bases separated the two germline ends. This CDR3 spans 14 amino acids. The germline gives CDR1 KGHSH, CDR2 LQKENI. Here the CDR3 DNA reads TGTGCCAGCTCCCCGGAGGTTATGAACACTGAAGCTTTCTTT. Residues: CASSPEVMNTEAFF. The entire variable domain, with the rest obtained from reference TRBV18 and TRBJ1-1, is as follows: NAGVMQNPRHLVRRRGQEARLRCSPMKGHSHVYWYRQLPEEGLKFMVYLQKENIIDESGMPKERFSAEFPKEGPSILRIQQVVRGDSAAYFCASSPEVMNTEAFFGQGTRLTVV.

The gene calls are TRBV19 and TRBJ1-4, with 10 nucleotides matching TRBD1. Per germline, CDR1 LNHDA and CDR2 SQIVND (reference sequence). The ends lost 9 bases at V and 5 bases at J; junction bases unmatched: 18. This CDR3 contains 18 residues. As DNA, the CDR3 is TGTGCCAGCCAGATGCGGCCGGGACAGGGGATTAAGAATGAAAAACTGTTTTTT. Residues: CASQMRPGQGIKNEKLFF.

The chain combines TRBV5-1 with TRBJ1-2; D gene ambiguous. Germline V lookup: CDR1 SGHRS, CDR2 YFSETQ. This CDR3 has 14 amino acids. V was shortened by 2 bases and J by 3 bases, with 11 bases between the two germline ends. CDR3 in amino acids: CASSLQTTDYGYTF. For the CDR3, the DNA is TGCGCCAGCAGCTTACAGACGACCGACTATGGCTACACCTTC.

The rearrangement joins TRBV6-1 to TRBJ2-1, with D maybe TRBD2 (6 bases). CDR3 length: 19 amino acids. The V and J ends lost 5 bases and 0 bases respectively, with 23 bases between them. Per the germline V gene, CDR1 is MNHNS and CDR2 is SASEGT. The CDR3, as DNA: TGTGCCAGCAGTCAAGAGTTAGGAACGGGACTGAGCTCCTACAATGAGCAGTTCTTC. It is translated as CASSQELGTGLSSYNEQFF.

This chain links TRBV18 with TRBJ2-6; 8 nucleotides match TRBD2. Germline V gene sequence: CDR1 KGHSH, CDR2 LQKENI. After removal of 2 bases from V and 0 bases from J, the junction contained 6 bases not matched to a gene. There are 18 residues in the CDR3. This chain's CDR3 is CASSPAPGGVSGANVLTF. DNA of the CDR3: TGTGCCAGCTCACCAGCCCCGGGGGGGGTCTCTGGGGCCAACGTCCTGACTTTC.

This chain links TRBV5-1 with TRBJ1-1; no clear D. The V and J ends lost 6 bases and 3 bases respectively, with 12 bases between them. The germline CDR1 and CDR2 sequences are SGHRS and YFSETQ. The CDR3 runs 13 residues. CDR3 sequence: CASKGWRDTEAFF. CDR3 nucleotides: TGCGCCAGCAAGGGTTGGAGGGACACTGAAGCTTTCTTT.

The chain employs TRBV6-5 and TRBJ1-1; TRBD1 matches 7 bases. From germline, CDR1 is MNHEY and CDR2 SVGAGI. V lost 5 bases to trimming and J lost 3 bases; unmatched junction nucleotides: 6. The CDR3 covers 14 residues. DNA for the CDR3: TGTGCCAGCAGTCAGACAGGGAAGTACACTGAAGCTTTCTTT. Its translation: CASSQTGKYTEAFF.

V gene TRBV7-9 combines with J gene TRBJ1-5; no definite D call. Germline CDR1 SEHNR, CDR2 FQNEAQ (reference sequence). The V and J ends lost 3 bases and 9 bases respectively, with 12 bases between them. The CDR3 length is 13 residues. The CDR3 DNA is TGTGCCAGCAGCTTCTCCGGAGGGAGGCCCCAGCATTTT. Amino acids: CASSFSGGRPQHF. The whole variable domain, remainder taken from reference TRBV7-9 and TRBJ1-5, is DTGVSQNPRHKITKRGQNVTFRCDPISEHNRLYWYRQTLGQGPEFLTYFQNEAQLEKSRLLSDRFSAERPKGSFSTLEIQRTEQGDSAMYLCASSFSGGRPQHFGDGTRLSIL.

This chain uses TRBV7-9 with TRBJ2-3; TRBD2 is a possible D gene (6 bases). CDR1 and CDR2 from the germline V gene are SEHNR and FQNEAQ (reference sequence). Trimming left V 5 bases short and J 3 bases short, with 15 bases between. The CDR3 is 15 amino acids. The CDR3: CASSDQGLLTDTQYF. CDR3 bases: TGTGCCAGCAGCGATCAGGGACTGCTAACAGATACGCAGTATTTT.

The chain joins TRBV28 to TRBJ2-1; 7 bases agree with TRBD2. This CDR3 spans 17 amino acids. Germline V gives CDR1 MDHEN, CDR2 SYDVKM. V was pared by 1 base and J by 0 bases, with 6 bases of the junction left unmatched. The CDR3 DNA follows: TGTGCCAGCAGTTTATATCCTAGCGGCCCCTCCTACAATGAGCAGTTCTTC. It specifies CASSLYPSGPSYNEQFF.

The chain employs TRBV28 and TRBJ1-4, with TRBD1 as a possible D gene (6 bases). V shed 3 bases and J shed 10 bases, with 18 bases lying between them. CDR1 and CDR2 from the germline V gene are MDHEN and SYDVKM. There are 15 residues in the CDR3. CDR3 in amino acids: CASSFAGTGGRKLFF. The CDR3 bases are TGTGCCAGCAGTTTTGCCGGGACCGGGGGGCGAAAACTGTTTTTT.

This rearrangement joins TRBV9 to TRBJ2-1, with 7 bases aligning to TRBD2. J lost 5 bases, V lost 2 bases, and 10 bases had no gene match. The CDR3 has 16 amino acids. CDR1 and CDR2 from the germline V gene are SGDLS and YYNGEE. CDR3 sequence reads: CASSVLRGSADNEQFF. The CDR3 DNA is TGTGCCAGCAGCGTGTTGCGCGGGAGTGCGGACAATGAGCAGTTCTTC.

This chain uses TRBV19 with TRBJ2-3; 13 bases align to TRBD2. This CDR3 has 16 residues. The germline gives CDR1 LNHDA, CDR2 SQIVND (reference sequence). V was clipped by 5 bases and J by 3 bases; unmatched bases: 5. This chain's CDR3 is CASSATLAGGTDTQYF. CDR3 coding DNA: TGTGCCAGTAGTGCAACACTAGCGGGAGGGACAGATACGCAGTATTTT.

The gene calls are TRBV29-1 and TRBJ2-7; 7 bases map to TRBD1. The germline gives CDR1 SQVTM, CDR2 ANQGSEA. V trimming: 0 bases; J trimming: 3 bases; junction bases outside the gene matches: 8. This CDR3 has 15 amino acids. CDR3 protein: CSVEDLGQGDYEQYF. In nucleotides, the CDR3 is TGCAGCGTTGAAGATTTGGGCCAGGGGGACTACGAGCAGTACTTC.

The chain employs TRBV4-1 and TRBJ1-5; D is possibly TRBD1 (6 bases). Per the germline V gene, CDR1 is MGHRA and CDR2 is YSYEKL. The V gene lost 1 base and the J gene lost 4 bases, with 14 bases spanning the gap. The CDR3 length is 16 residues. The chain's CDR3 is CASSQVQGLGNQPQHF. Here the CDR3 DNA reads TGCGCCAGCAGCCAAGTGCAGGGGTTGGGGAATCAGCCCCAGCATTTT.

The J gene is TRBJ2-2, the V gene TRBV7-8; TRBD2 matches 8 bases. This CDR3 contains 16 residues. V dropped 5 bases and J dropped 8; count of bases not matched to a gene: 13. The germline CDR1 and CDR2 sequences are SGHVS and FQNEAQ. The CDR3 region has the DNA TGTGCCAGCAGCCCCGGACCGCGGGAGGTTTCAGGGGAGCTGTTTTTT. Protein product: CASSPGPREVSGELFF.

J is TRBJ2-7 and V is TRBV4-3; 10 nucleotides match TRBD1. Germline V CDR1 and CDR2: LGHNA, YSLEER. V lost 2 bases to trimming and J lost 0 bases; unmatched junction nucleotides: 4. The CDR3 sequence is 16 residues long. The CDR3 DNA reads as TGCGCCAGCAGCCAAAAGGGACAGGGGAGCTCCTACGAGCAGTACTTC. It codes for CASSQKGQGSSYEQYF.

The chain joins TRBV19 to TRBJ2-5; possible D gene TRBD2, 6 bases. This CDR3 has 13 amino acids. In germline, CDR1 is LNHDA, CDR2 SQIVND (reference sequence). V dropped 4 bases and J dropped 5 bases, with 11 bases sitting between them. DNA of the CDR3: TGTGCCAGTAGTAAGGAGGGGTTGGAGACCCAGTACTTC. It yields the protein CASSKEGLETQYF.

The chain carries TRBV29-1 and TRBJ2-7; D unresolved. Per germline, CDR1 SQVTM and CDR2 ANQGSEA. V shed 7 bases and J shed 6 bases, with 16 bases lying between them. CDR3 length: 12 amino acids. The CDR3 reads CSGIRGVSEQYF. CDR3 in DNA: TGCAGCGGAATTCGAGGTGTAAGCGAGCAGTACTTC.

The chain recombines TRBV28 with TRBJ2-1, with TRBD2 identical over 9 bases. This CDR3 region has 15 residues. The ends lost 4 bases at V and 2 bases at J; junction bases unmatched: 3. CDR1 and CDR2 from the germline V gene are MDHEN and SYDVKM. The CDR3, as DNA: TGTGCCAGCAGTTCTCGGACTAGCGCCTACAATGAGCAGTTCTTC. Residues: CASSSRTSAYNEQFF.

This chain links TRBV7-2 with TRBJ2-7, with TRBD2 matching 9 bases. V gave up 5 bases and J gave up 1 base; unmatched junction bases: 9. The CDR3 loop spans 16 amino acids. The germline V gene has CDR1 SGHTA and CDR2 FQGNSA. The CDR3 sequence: CASSPAIAGVSYEQYF. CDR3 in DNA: TGTGCCAGCAGCCCGGCTATAGCGGGAGTGTCCTACGAGCAGTACTTC.

The CDR3 region is CASSFQLQETQYF. The CDR3 nucleotides are TGTGCCAGCAGCTTCCAACTCCAAGAGACCCAGTACTTC. The rearrangement uses TRBV7-2 and TRBJ2-5; D call uncertain. With 3 bases removed from V and 1 base from J, the gap between germline ends came to 6 bases. This CDR3 has 13 residues. Germline V gives CDR1 SGHTA, CDR2 FQGNSA.

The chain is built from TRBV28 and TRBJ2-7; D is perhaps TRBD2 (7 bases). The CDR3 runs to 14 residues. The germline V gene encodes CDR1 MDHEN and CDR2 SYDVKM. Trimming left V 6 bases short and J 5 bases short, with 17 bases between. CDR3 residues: CASSQRGAKDEQYF. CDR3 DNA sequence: TGTGCCAGCAGCCAACGGGGGGCCAAGGACGAGCAGTACTTC.

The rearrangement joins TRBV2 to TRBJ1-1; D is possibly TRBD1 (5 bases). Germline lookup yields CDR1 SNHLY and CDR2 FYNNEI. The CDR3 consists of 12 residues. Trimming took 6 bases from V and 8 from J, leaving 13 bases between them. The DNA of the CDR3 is TGTGCCAGCAGCCGGAGACAGAGAGAAGCTTTCTTT. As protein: CASSRRQREAFF.

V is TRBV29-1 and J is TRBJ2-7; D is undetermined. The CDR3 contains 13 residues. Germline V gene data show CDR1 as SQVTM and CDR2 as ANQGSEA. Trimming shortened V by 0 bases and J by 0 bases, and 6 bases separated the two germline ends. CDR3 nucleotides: TGCAGCGTTGAAGAAAAGAGCTCCTACGAGCAGTACTTC. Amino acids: CSVEEKSSYEQYF.

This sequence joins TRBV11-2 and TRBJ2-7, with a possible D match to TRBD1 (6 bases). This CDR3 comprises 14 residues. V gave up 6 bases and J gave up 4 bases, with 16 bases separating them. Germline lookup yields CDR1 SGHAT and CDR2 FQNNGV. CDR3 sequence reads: CASRVIRGVYEQYF. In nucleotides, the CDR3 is TGTGCCAGCAGGGTCATCAGGGGCGTTTACGAGCAGTACTTC.